These T cell receptor beta chains were read from a single sample in a study of control samples from healthy donors and cancer patients. Generated by immunoSEQ multiplex PCR, the TCRdb table keeps only in-frame clones and is missing some. The sample has more than 100,000 clones, about 87% seen once. The source material was blood. All receptors derive from a man aged 35 to 55 in good health. The CDR3 runs from the conserved cysteine through the conserved F or W. Fields, in order: clone size, V gene, J gene, D gene, CDR3 DNA, CDR3 protein. The D gene is left open where the match is weak. Rows give clone size only sometimes, using once, few, many, or a class for an expanded clone.

size: .; V: TRBV9; J: TRBJ1-1; D: TRBD1; DNA: TGTGCCAGCAGCGTAGGGGACAGCCGCCCGAACACTGAAGCTTTCTTT; CDR3: CASSVGDSRPNTEAFF
size: .; V: TRBV6-6; J: TRBJ2-2; D: TRBD2; DNA: TGTGCCAGCAGTCATGGACTAGCGGACACCGCGAACACCGGGGAGCTGTTTTTT; CDR3: CASSHGLADTANTGELFF
size: .; V: TRBV19; J: TRBJ1-2; D: TRBD1; DNA: TGTGCCAGTAGTAAACAGGGGCTAGCTAACTATGGCTACACCTTC; CDR3: CASSKQGLANYGYTF
size: .; V: TRBV24-1; J: TRBJ1-5; D: .; DNA: TGTGCCACCAGTGATTTAGGGGAACCGGGGCAGCCCCAGCATTTT; CDR3: CATSDLGEPGQPQHF
size: .; V: TRBV6-4; J: TRBJ2-1; D: .; DNA: TGTGCCAGCAGTGCGAAGGCAGGGACCTACAATGAGCAGTTCTTC; CDR3: CASSAKAGTYNEQFF
size: .; V: TRBV7-9; J: TRBJ1-1; D: TRBD1; DNA: TGTGCCAGCAGCTTAGGCGGAATGGGACAGGGACCTGAAGCTTTCTTT; CDR3: CASSLGGMGQGPEAFF
size: .; V: TRBV7-2; J: TRBJ1-2; D: TRBD1; DNA: TGTGCCAGCAGCTTAACAGGGGCGGTTGGCTACACCTTC; CDR3: CASSLTGAVGYTF
size: .; V: TRBV18; J: TRBJ1-2; D: TRBD1; DNA: TGTGCCAGCTCACCACCGTGGGGACAGAATAACTATGGCTACACCTTC; CDR3: CASSPPWGQNNYGYTF
size: .; V: TRBV4-3; J: TRBJ2-3; D: .; DNA: TGCGCCAGCAGCCCACTAGGTGGTCACACAGATACGCAGTATTTT; CDR3: CASSPLGGHTDTQYF
size: .; V: TRBV24-1; J: TRBJ2-3; D: .; DNA: TGTGCCACCAGTGACCGGACTGCTAGCACAGATACGCAGTATTTT; CDR3: CATSDRTASTDTQYF
size: .; V: TRBV15; J: TRBJ2-7; D: TRBD1; DNA: TGTGCCACCAGCAGCCGGGACAGCGGAGAGCAGTACTTC; CDR3: CATSSRDSGEQYF
size: .; V: TRBV28; J: TRBJ1-5; D: TRBD1; DNA: TGTGCCAGCAGTTTACGGGACAGTGCGAGGTCAGCCCAGCATTTT; CDR3: CASSLRDSARSAQHF
size: .; V: TRBV2; J: TRBJ1-1; D: .; DNA: TGTGCCAGCAGGACTCTAGAGAACACTGAAGCTTTCTTT; CDR3: CASRTLENTEAFF
size: few; V: TRBV6-4; J: TRBJ1-6; D: .; DNA: TGTGCCAGCAGTGCACAGGTAAATTCACCCCTCCACTTT; CDR3: CASSAQVNSPLHF
size: .; V: TRBV6-2/TRBV6-3; J: TRBJ2-6; D: .; DNA: TGTGCCAGCAGTTACTCGGGCTCTGGGGCCAACGTCCTGACTTTC; CDR3: CASSYSGSGANVLTF
size: .; V: TRBV10-2; J: TRBJ1-1; D: .; DNA: TGCGCCAGCAGTGCAGGCGAGAGTACTGAAGCTTTCTTT; CDR3: CASSAGESTEAFF
size: .; V: TRBV19; J: TRBJ1-5; D: TRBD1; DNA: TGTGCCAGTAGCCAGTATGGGGTGGGCCGGGGACAGACTTATAGCAATCAGCCCCAGCATTTT; CDR3: CASSQYGVGRGQTYSNQPQHF
size: .; V: TRBV12-5; J: TRBJ2-5; D: .; DNA: TGTGCTAGTGGTTTGGTACTAGGGAGTGGGCAAGAGACCCAGTACTTC; CDR3: CASGLVLGSGQETQYF
size: .; V: TRBV29-1; J: TRBJ1-4; D: .; DNA: TGCAGCGTTGAGGTCGTTGAGGGCGGGGAAAAACTGTTTTTT; CDR3: CSVEVVEGGEKLFF
size: .; V: TRBV6-4; J: TRBJ2-1; D: TRBD2; DNA: TGTGCCAGCAGTGATGGCGGGGGGGCCTCAGATGAGCAGTTCTTC; CDR3: CASSDGGGASDEQFF
size: .; V: TRBV7-2; J: TRBJ2-2; D: .; DNA: TGTGCCAGCAGCCCCATCCCGGCAGTCTGGCTGTTTTTT; CDR3: CASSPIPAVWLFF
size: .; V: TRBV10-1; J: TRBJ2-7; D: .; DNA: TGCGCCAGCCGAAGGGGGACTTCCTACGAGCAGTACTTC; CDR3: CASRRGTSYEQYF
size: .; V: TRBV4-3; J: TRBJ2-5; D: .; DNA: TGCGCCAGCAGCCAATGGGGGCGGGAGACCCAGTACTTC; CDR3: CASSQWGRETQYF
size: once; V: TRBV2; J: TRBJ2-2; D: .; DNA: TGTGCCAGCAGAAAAGAGGGTACCAACACCGGGGAGCTGTTTTTT; CDR3: CASRKEGTNTGELFF
size: few; V: TRBV30; J: TRBJ2-7; D: .; DNA: TGTGCCTGGAGTCCTCAACTCTACGAGCAGTACTTC; CDR3: CAWSPQLYEQYF
size: .; V: TRBV11-3; J: TRBJ2-7; D: .; DNA: TGTGCCAGCAGCTTACTCTACGAGCAGTACTTC; CDR3: CASSLLYEQYF
size: .; V: TRBV6-1; J: TRBJ1-2; D: .; DNA: TGTGCCAGCAGTGAGGACTATGGCTACACCTTC; CDR3: CASSEDYGYTF
size: .; V: TRBV12-5; J: TRBJ2-2; D: TRBD1; DNA: TGTGCTAGTGGCAATGGACAGGGCGTGGACACCGGGGAGCTGTTTTTT; CDR3: CASGNGQGVDTGELFF
size: .; V: TRBV7-3; J: TRBJ1-5; D: TRBD1; DNA: TGTGCCAGCAGCGCTCCGCAGGGGGCGCGGAAACAGCCCCAGCATTTT; CDR3: CASSAPQGARKQPQHF
size: .; V: TRBV2; J: TRBJ1-1; D: .; DNA: TGTGCCAGCTCAGCCGGGGCCGACACTGAAGCTTTCTTT; CDR3: CASSAGADTEAFF
size: .; V: TRBV5-1; J: TRBJ1-4; D: TRBD1; DNA: TGCGCCAGCAGCTCCACAGGGGCGCCTAATGAAAAACTGTTTTTT; CDR3: CASSSTGAPNEKLFF
size: .; V: TRBV2; J: TRBJ2-7; D: TRBD1; DNA: TGTGCCAGCAGTGAACAAGGACAGGGGAGCGAGCAGTACTTC; CDR3: CASSEQGQGSEQYF
size: .; V: TRBV7-9; J: TRBJ2-2; D: .; DNA: TGTGCCAGCAGCTTAACAGGACTCTCGAACACCGGGGAGCTGTTTTTT; CDR3: CASSLTGLSNTGELFF
size: .; V: TRBV18; J: TRBJ1-4; D: .; DNA: TGTGCCAGCTCTCTTGAGCGGCCGGGACGGAATAATGAAAAACTGTTTTTT; CDR3: CASSLERPGRNNEKLFF
size: .; V: TRBV15; J: TRBJ1-1; D: .; DNA: TGTGCCACCAGGAAGCTGGGCACTGAAGCTTTCTTT; CDR3: CATRKLGTEAFF
size: .; V: TRBV12-3/TRBV12-4; J: TRBJ1-1; D: .; DNA: TGTGCCAGCAGTTTAACCCGGACTGAAGCTTTCTTT; CDR3: CASSLTRTEAFF
size: few; V: TRBV24-1; J: TRBJ2-2; D: TRBD1; DNA: TGTGCCACCAGTGATCCGGGACAGGGGGCGACCGGGGAGCTGTTTTTT; CDR3: CATSDPGQGATGELFF
size: once; V: TRBV2; J: TRBJ1-1; D: .; DNA: TGTGCCAGCAGTGAAAGAGACACATTGAACACTGAAGCTTTCTTT; CDR3: CASSERDTLNTEAFF
size: .; V: TRBV15; J: TRBJ2-5; D: TRBD2; DNA: TGTGCCACCAGCAGCGCATTAGTAGCGGGTGGAGGGGAGACCCAGTACTTC; CDR3: CATSSALVAGGGETQYF
size: once; V: TRBV20-1; J: TRBJ1-5; D: .; DNA: TGCAGTGCTAGTGCCGGGGCCGGCAATCAGCCCCAGCATTTT; CDR3: CSASAGAGNQPQHF
size: .; V: TRBV15; J: TRBJ1-1; D: .; DNA: TGTGCCACCAGCAGAGATCTTATCGAAAGGGATATGAACACTGAAGCTTTCTTT; CDR3: CATSRDLIERDMNTEAFF
size: .; V: TRBV7-9; J: TRBJ1-4; D: TRBD1; DNA: TGTGCCAGCAGCTTGGGGACAGGGGCTACTAATGAAAAACTGTTTTTT; CDR3: CASSLGTGATNEKLFF
size: .; V: TRBV2; J: TRBJ1-3; D: .; DNA: TGTGCCAGCAGCCCCGGGTCTCATAGGGGAAACACCATATATTTT; CDR3: CASSPGSHRGNTIYF
size: .; V: TRBV5-8; J: TRBJ1-5; D: TRBD1; DNA: TGTGCCAGCAGCAGCCGGGACAGGGGAGGCGGTCAGCCCCAGCATTTT; CDR3: CASSSRDRGGGQPQHF
size: once; V: TRBV6-4; J: TRBJ2-3; D: .; DNA: TGTGCCACCGCGGTCCTACGGGGAGATACGCAGTATTTT; CDR3: CATAVLRGDTQYF
size: .; V: TRBV24-1; J: TRBJ1-4; D: TRBD1; DNA: TGTGCCACCAGTGATCCCGGACAGGGGTTTGAAAAACTGTTTTTT; CDR3: CATSDPGQGFEKLFF
size: .; V: TRBV9; J: TRBJ2-2; D: .; DNA: TGTGCCAGCAGCGTAGCAGGGACACGCAACACCGGGGAGCTGTTTTTT; CDR3: CASSVAGTRNTGELFF
size: few; V: TRBV3-1/TRBV3-2; J: TRBJ2-7; D: .; DNA: TGTGCCAGCAGCCAATCCACAGGTTTTCGCAGAAACGAGCAGTACTTC; CDR3: CASSQSTGFRRNEQYF
size: few; V: TRBV7-3; J: TRBJ1-2; D: TRBD1; DNA: TGTGCCAGCAGTCGGGACAGGGGTGACTATGGCTACACCTTC; CDR3: CASSRDRGDYGYTF
size: .; V: TRBV9; J: TRBJ2-3; D: .; DNA: TGTGCCAGCAGCCCCGGACTGACCACAGATACGCAGTATTTT; CDR3: CASSPGLTTDTQYF